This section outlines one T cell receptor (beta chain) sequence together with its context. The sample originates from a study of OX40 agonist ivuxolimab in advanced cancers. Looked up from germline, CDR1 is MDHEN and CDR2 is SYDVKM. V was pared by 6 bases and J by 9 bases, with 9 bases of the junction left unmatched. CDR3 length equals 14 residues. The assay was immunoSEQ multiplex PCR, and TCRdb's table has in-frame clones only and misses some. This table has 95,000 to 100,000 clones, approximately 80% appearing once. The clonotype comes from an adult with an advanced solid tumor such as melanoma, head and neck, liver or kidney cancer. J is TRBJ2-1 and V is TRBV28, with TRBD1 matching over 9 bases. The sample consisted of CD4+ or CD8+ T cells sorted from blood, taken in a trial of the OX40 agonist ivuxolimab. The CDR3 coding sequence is TGTGCCAGCAGACAACAGGGGGCGCCGAGTGAGCAGTTCTTC. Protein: CASRQQGAPSEQFF.